The rows below give T cell receptor beta chains drawn from one sample of a study of shared clonotypes between healthy human individuals. Repertoires were generated with immunoSEQ multiplex PCR, while TCRdb's copy carries only in-frame clones and drops some. The sample consists of about 2.4 million clones, 85% to 95% of them appearing once. Sequences were obtained from naive CD4+ T cells sorted from blood. The origin of the receptors is a young man in good health. Both conserved end residues are part of each CDR3. Fields, in order: J gene, V gene, D gene, clone size, CDR3 protein, CDR3 DNA. D genes are given only for firm matches. Expanded clones get a size class; other rows say once, few or many, or leave the size out.

J: TRBJ2-1; V: TRBV11-2; D: .; size: .; CDR3: CASSLGRNNEQFF; DNA: TGTGCCAGCAGCTTAGGGCGAAACAATGAGCAGTTCTTC
J: TRBJ2-5; V: TRBV7-2; D: .; size: .; CDR3: CASSAPRGGYQETQYF; DNA: TGTGCCAGCAGCGCCCCCAGGGGGGGCTACCAAGAGACCCAGTACTTC
J: TRBJ2-1; V: TRBV9; D: .; size: .; CDR3: CASSVLGRDNEQFF; DNA: TGTGCCAGCAGCGTCCTAGGTAGGGACAATGAGCAGTTCTTC
J: TRBJ2-7; V: TRBV11-2; D: .; size: .; CDR3: CASSLEGGPYEQYF; DNA: TGTGCCAGCAGCTTAGAGGGGGGGCCGTACGAGCAGTACTTC
J: TRBJ1-6; V: TRBV9; D: TRBD1; size: .; CDR3: CASSPTDRVGSPLHF; DNA: TGTGCCAGCAGCCCTACCGACAGGGTGGGTTCACCCCTCCACTTT
J: TRBJ1-1; V: TRBV4-3; D: TRBD1; size: .; CDR3: CASSHQRIWTGENTEAFF; DNA: TGCGCCAGCAGCCACCAACGCATTTGGACAGGGGAGAACACTGAAGCTTTCTTT
J: TRBJ2-5; V: TRBV4-1; D: .; size: .; CDR3: CASSQVAAVETQYF; DNA: TGCGCCAGCAGCCAAGTAGCGGCCGTGGAGACCCAGTACTTC
J: TRBJ1-1; V: TRBV2; D: .; size: .; CDR3: CASSEKEFGGNTEAFF; DNA: TGTGCCAGCAGTGAAAAGGAATTCGGGGGAAACACTGAAGCTTTCTTT
J: TRBJ1-6; V: TRBV21-1; D: .; size: .; CDR3: CASSRDGSYNSPLHF; DNA: TGTGCCAGCAGCAGGGACGGCTCCTATAATTCACCCCTCCACTTT
J: TRBJ2-7; V: TRBV6-1; D: .; size: once; CDR3: CASSETHRDPIRYEQYF; DNA: TGTGCCAGCAGTGAAACGCACAGGGATCCTATCAGGTACGAGCAGTACTTC
J: TRBJ1-5; V: TRBV2; D: .; size: few; CDR3: CASRVESNQPQHF; DNA: TGTGCCAGCCGTGTGGAGAGCAATCAGCCCCAGCATTTT
J: TRBJ2-7; V: TRBV9; D: .; size: .; CDR3: CASSPRETPYEQYF; DNA: TGTGCCAGCAGCCCACGGGAGACCCCCTACGAGCAGTACTTC
J: TRBJ2-5; V: TRBV6-5; D: TRBD2; size: .; CDR3: CASIPAGQETQYF; DNA: TGTGCCAGCATTCCAGCGGGACAAGAGACCCAGTACTTC
J: TRBJ2-3; V: TRBV5-3; D: .; size: .; CDR3: CARSSRTSTDTQYF; DNA: TGTGCCAGAAGCTCCAGGACAAGCACAGATACGCAGTATTTT
J: TRBJ2-7; V: TRBV28; D: .; size: .; CDR3: CASSFSPWQVAPDEQYF; DNA: TGTGCCAGCAGTTTCTCCCCCTGGCAAGTAGCTCCCGACGAGCAGTACTTC
J: TRBJ1-1; V: TRBV27; D: .; size: .; CDR3: CASSGGVINTEAFF; DNA: TGTGCCAGCAGTGGGGGGGTAATCAACACTGAAGCTTTCTTT
J: TRBJ2-5; V: TRBV29-1; D: .; size: .; CDR3: CSVESGPTQYF; DNA: TGCAGCGTTGAATCCGGGCCGACCCAGTACTTC